Shown below are 8 T cell receptor beta chains from a single sample sequenced in a study of prognosis after radiotherapy for stage I lung cancer. The TCR beta CDR3 region was amplified from genomic DNA, with two rounds of multiplex PCR being used for the amplification. TRBV and TRBJ genes each had their own specific primers in first-round PCR. TCRdb ran MiXCR on the multiplex PCR reads and lists one entry per CDR3 protein. The data show approximately 28,000 distinct CDR3 sequences, around 43% seen once. Sample: PBMCs, taken before or after stereotactic body radiation therapy (not recorded which). Receptor source: a donor aged 50 or older with non-small cell lung cancer.

This clonotype has a count of ten or more. A much larger clone lies one base from this, so it may be a read error. The chain links TRBV12-3 or TRBV12-4 to TRBJ2-2; perhaps D is TRBD1 or TRBD2 (7 bases each). V was cut by 7 bases and J by 5 bases, with 17 bases left in between. This CDR3 is built from 15 residues. CDR3 region: CASTWSRGGTGELFF. For the CDR3, the DNA is TGTGCCAGCACCTGGTCCAGGGGGGGTACCGGGGAGCTGTTTTTT.

This clonotype has at least ten counts. This sequence joins TRBV12-3 or TRBV12-4 and TRBJ1-2; 7 positions agree with TRBD1. CDR3 size: 14 residues. J lost 4 bases, V lost 5 bases, and 7 bases had no gene match. The CDR3 protein is CASSPGTEAYGYTF. DNA for the CDR3: TGTGCCAGCAGTCCCGGGACAGAAGCCTATGGCTACACCTTC.

This clonotype was recorded at least ten times. As DNA, the CDR3 is TGTGCTAGTGGTTTGAGGGCGGGGAGTGAGCAGTTCTTC. Translated: CASGLRAGSEQFF. V usage is TRBV12-5 and J usage is TRBJ2-1; tentative D call: TRBD2 (6 bases). Germline V lookup: CDR1 LGHNT, CDR2 FRNRAP. This CDR3 region has 13 residues. The V end was cut by 2 bases, the J end by 9 bases, with 11 bases between.

The chain employs TRBV4-2 and TRBJ2-1; TRBD2 matches at 8 bases. Looked up from germline, CDR1 is LGHNA and CDR2 is YNFKEQ. This CDR3 comprises 16 residues. With 0 bases clipped from V and 7 bases from J, the junction kept 8 bases outside the gene matches. DNA of the CDR3: TGTGCCAGCAGCCAAGACGGAGCGGGGGCAGGGAATGAGCAGTTCTTC. Protein sequence: CASSQDGAGAGNEQFF.

This clonotype was counted ten times or more. The chain has TRBV12-3 or TRBV12-4 and TRBJ2-2; D gene ambiguous. This CDR3 contains 13 residues. Trimming stripped 6 bases from V and 0 bases from J, with 5 bases between. This CDR3 is CASSTTNTGELFF. The CDR3 region has the DNA TGTGCCAGCAGCACCACGAACACCGGGGAGCTGTTTTTT.

Comments on this clonotype: A much larger clone lies a single base off, so this may be a read error. V gene TRBV7-6 combines with J gene TRBJ2-3, with 7 bases fitting TRBD2. CDR1 is SGHVS, CDR2 FNYEAQ, per germline. V shed 0 bases, J shed 8 bases, and the junction held 11 bases outside the gene matches. The CDR3 is 16 residues long. The CDR3 here is CASSLAGPPPGGTQYF. DNA for the CDR3: TGTGCCAGCAGCTTAGCGGGGCCCCCCCCGGGGGGTACGCAGTATTTT.

This clonotype has ten or more counts. The rearrangement uses TRBV5-5 and TRBJ2-3; TRBD2 might be the D (6 bases). The CDR3 has 13 residues. Germline CDR1 SGHKS, CDR2 YYEKEE (reference sequence). Trimming stripped 3 bases from V and 5 bases from J, with 10 bases between. DNA for the CDR3: TGTGCCAGCAGCTCTTGGGGGGAAGATACGCAGTATTTT. This codes for CASSSWGEDTQYF.

A remark on this clonotype: With only one base between it and a far larger clone, this is likely a read error. The V and J genes are TRBV6-6 and TRBJ2-2; D is possibly TRBD2 (6 bases). This CDR3 spans 14 amino acids. Trimming cost V 9 bases and J 2 bases, with 13 bases left between them. Looked up from germline, CDR1 is MNHNY and CDR2 is SVGAGI (reference sequence). As DNA, the CDR3 is TGTGCCAGAAGTCTCGGGAGTAACACCGGGGAGCTGTTTTTT. Translated, it gives CARSLGSNTGELFF.